Listed here is a single TCR beta chain. Its antigen is not identified. This record belongs to a study of cytomegalovirus exposure and HLA in healthy donors. Study results and limitations: Fewer N-insertions than the roughly 670-donor mean were reportedly shown by an Asian-associated ancestry cluster in a later analysis.

60 Vbeta and 13 Jbeta primers were used in PCR. Using immunoSEQ multiplex PCR, the repertoire was profiled, and TCRdb retains in-frame clones only, with some absent. The top ten clones hold 0.58% of a sample with 200,000 to 250,000 clones, approximately 82% of them seen once. Sample: PBMCs. The receptor's source is a woman aged 40 to 55 in good health and CMV-seronegative.

The CDR3 DNA reads as TGTGCCAGCACACGACAGGGGGCGCCGACTGAAGCTTTCTTT. The encoded protein is CASTRQGAPTEAFF. This sequence joins TRBV9 and TRBJ1-1, with TRBD1 matching 10 bases. Germline CDR1 reads SGDLS; CDR2 reads YYNGEE. The length of the CDR3 is 14 residues. V dropped 6 bases and J dropped 5; count of bases not matched to a gene: 7.